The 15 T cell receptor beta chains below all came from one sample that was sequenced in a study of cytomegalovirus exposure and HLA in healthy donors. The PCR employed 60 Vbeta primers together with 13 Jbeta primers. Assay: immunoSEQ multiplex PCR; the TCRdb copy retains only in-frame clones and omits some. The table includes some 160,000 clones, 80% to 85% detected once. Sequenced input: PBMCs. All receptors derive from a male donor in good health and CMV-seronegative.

CDR3 in amino acids: CASSEDRGLEPEAFF. The CDR3 DNA is TGCGCCAGCAGTGAAGACAGGGGACTTGAACCTGAAGCTTTCTTT. V and J are TRBV10-2 and TRBJ1-1; TRBD1 aligns across 8 bases. The CDR3 is 15 residues long. The junction had 9 bases not matched to a gene; V was cut back by 3 bases and J by 6 bases. The germline V gene encodes CDR1 WSHSY and CDR2 SAAADI.

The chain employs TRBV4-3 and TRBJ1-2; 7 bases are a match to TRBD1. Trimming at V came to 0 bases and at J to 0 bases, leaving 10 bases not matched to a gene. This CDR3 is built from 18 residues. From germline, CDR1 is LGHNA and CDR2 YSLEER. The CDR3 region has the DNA TGCGCCAGCAGCCAAGACAGGAAGACAGGGCTTTCTAACTATGGCTACACCTTC. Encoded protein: CASSQDRKTGLSNYGYTF.

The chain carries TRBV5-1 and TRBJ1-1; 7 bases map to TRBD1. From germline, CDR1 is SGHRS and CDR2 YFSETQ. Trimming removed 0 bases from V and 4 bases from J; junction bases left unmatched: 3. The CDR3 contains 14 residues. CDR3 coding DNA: TGCGCCAGCAGCTTGGCGGGACAGAGCACTGAAGCTTTCTTT. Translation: CASSLAGQSTEAFF.

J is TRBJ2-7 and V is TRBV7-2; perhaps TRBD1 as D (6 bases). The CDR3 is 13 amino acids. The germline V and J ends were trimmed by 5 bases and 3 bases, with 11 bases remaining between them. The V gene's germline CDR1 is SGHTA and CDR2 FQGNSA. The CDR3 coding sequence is TGTGCCAGCAGCCATGGACAGAACTACGAGCAGTACTTC. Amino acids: CASSHGQNYEQYF.

CDR3 sequence reads: CASSSVGEETQYF. The CDR3 nucleotides read TGCGCCAGCAGCTCGGTGGGAGAAGAGACCCAGTACTTC. V and J are TRBV5-1 and TRBJ2-5; possibly TRBD2 for D (5 bases). The CDR3 length is 13 residues. With 3 bases removed from V and 3 bases from J, the gap between germline ends came to 9 bases. The germline V gene encodes CDR1 SGHRS and CDR2 YFSETQ.

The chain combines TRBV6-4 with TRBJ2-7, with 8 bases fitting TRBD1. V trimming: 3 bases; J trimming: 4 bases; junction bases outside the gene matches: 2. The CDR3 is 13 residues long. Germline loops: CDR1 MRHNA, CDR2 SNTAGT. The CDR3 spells CASSERQGYEQYF. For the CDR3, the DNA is TGTGCCAGCAGTGAAAGACAGGGGTACGAGCAGTACTTC.

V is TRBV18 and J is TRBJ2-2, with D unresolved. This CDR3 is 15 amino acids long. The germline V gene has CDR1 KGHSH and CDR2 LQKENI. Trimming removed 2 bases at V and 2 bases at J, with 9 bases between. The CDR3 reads CASSPASQNTGELFF. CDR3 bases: TGTGCCAGCTCACCAGCCAGTCAAAACACCGGGGAGCTGTTTTTT.

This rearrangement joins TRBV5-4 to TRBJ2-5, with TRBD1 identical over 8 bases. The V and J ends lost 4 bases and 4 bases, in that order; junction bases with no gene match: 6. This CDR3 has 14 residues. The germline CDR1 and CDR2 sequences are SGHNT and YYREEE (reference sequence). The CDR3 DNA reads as TGTGCCAGCAGCACGCCAGGGGGCTCAGAGACCCAGTACTTC. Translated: CASSTPGGSETQYF. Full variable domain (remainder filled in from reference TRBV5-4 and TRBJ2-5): ETGVTQSPTHLIKTRGQQVTLRCSSQSGHNTVSWYQQALGQGPQFIFQYYREEENGRGNFPPRFSGLQFPNYSSELNVNALELDDSALYLCASSTPGGSETQYFGPGTRLLVL.

The CDR3 nucleotides read TGTGCCAGTAGTAGGACCAGGGTGATTGGCGAGCAGTACTTC. Translating gives CASSRTRVIGEQYF. The V and J genes are TRBV19 and TRBJ2-7, with D maybe TRBD1 (5 bases). CDR1 and CDR2 (germline): LNHDA, SQIVND (reference sequence). The CDR3 covers 14 residues. V lost 4 bases and J 6 bases, leaving 16 bases between the germline ends.

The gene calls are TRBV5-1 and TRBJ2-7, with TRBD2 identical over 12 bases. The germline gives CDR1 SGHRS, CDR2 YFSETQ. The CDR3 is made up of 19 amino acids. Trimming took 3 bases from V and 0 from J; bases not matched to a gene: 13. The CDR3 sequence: CASSSKLAGGLRSSYEQYF. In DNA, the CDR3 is TGCGCCAGCAGCTCGAAACTAGCGGGGGGCCTGAGGAGCTCCTACGAGCAGTACTTC.

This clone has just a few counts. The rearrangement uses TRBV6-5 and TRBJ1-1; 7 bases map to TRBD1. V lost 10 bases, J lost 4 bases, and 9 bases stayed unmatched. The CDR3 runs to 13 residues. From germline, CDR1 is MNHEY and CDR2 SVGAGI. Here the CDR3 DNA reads TGTGCCACCCTCGGGGCAGGGGGCACTGAAGCTTTCTTT. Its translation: CATLGAGGTEAFF.

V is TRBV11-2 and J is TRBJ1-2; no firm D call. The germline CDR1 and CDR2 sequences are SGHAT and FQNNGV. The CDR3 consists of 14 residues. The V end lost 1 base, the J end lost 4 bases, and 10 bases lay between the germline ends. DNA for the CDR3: TGTGCCAGCAGCTTAGCACAGCAAACCTATGGCTACACCTTC. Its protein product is CASSLAQQTYGYTF.

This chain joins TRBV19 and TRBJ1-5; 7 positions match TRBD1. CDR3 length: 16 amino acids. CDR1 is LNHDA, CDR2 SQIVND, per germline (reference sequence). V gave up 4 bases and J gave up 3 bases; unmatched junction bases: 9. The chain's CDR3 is CASSTIETGINQPQHF. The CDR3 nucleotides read TGTGCCAGTAGTACCATCGAGACAGGGATCAATCAGCCCCAGCATTTT.

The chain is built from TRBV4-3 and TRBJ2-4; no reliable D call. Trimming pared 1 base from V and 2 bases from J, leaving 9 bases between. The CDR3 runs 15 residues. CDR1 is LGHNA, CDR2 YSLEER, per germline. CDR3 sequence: CASSQGPSTKNIQYF. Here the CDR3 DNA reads TGCGCCAGCAGCCAAGGCCCGAGTACCAAAAACATTCAGTACTTC.

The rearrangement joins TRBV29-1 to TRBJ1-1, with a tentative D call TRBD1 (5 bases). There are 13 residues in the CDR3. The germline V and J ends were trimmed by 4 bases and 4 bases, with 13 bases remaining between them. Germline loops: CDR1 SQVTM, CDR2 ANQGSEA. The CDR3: CSVGHTGGTEAFF. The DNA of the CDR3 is TGCAGCGTTGGCCATACCGGGGGCACTGAAGCTTTCTTT.